This T cell receptor (beta chain) originates from a study of T cell responses to AZD1222 COVID-19 vaccine. Overall study: Doses given second, at about 4 or about 12 weeks, were pooled. Findings of the study overall: Among the donors, most were white British and more were female, and clonal diversity was possibly underestimated. Recipients of AZD1222 seropositive at baseline numbered only 6 or 7. Spike as a whole was targeted by vaccine-associated CD4 TCRs, dominant at 160-218 and 743-854.

Trimming cost V 4 bases and J 0 bases, with 12 bases left between them. This CDR3 region has 14 residues. Germline assignment: CDR1 GTSNPN and CDR2 SVGIG (reference sequence). Libraries were prepared by immunoSEQ multiplex PCR; TCRdb keeps only in-frame clonotypes and omits some of them. The sample shows some 140,000 clones, about 90% of them seen only once. Comments on this clone: Its antigen is unidentified.

This material consisted of peripheral blood, taken on day 0 of AZD1222 vaccination. This chain joins TRBV30 and TRBJ1-2; unclear D gene. This receptor was identified in an adult in good health. CDR3 sequence (DNA): TGTGCCTGGAAACACGCACCAGCTAACTATGGCTACACCTTC. Translation gives CAWKHAPANYGYTF. Combining the CDR3 with reference TRBV30 and TRBJ1-2 gives the whole variable domain SQTIHQWPATLVQPVGSPLSLECTVEGTSNPNLYWYRQAAGRGLQLLFYSVGIGQISSEVPQNLSASRPQDRQFILSSKKLLLSDSGFYLCAWKHAPANYGYTFGSGTRLTVV.